The subject of this entry is one T cell receptor beta chain. Antigen specificity is unknown. The data belong to a study of T cells expressing NK-cell markers. Overall study context: Beta-chain profiling covered CD3+CD56+NKG2C+, CD3+CD56+NKG2C- and CD3+CD56-NKG2C+ sorted subsets. Seven of the eight sequenced donors were classified as HCMV-seropositive, and one was classified as seronegative.

Study-wide results and caveats: The CD3+CD56-NKG2C+ fraction of four donors was likewise dominated by these clonotypes. Dominant NKG2C+ clonotypes made up roughly 1.0-7.0% of CD8+ T cells in roughly 6 donors.

Reprocessing the 5' RACE reads, TCRdb reports a single entry for every CDR3 protein and omits DNA. This sample lists about 550,000 distinct CDR3 sequences; its ten largest clones have roughly 3.5%. The source material was blood T cells: a sorted CD56 or NKG2C T cell subset, CD4+ or CD8+ T cells, or bulk PBMC T cells (not recorded which). The receptor was derived from a man aged 18 to 29 in good health.

The CDR3 sequence is CASSYSGWGEGTEAFF. The rearrangement joins TRBV6-5 to TRBJ1-1; TCRdb names TRBD1, which stays unverified in the absence of DNA. This CDR3 has 16 amino acids. CDR1 and CDR2 (germline): MNHEY, SVGAGI.